The rows below give T cell receptor beta chains drawn from one sample of a study of shared clonotypes between healthy human individuals. This table comes from immunoSEQ multiplex PCR, and its TCRdb copy is limited to in-frame clones, with some not included. This sample has 2,100,000 or so clones, with approximately 96% found just once. Sequencing was carried out using naive CD4+ T cells sorted from blood. The receptors were sampled from a man between 18 and 29 years old in good health. Each CDR3 is given with its conserved first and last residue. Each record gives: V gene, D gene, J gene, clone size, CDR3 length, CDR3 protein, CDR3 DNA. A D gene is named only where the DNA matches it firmly. The size entry is marked missing in some rows and otherwise reads once, few, many or a size class.

>TRBV28|TRBD2|TRBJ2-5|-|13
CASSSAGGETQYF
TGTGCCAGCAGTTCCGCGGGGGGGGAGACCCAGTACTTC
>TRBV28|TRBD1|TRBJ1-2|-|14
CASRYGTGGAGYTF
TGTGCCAGCAGGTACGGGACAGGGGGCGCTGGCTACACCTTC
>TRBV5-8|-|TRBJ2-1|-|10
CASSPDEQFF
TGTGCCAGCAGCCCCGATGAGCAGTTCTTC
>TRBV6-1|-|TRBJ2-3|-|16
CASSGDRRLYTDTQYF
TGTGCCAGCAGTGGCGACAGAAGACTCTACACAGATACGCAGTATTTT
>TRBV4-1|TRBD2|TRBJ2-7|-|18
CASSIAGPGTSGTYEQYF
TGCGCCAGCTCGATCGCTGGTCCCGGGACTAGTGGGACCTACGAGCAGTACTTC
>TRBV5-6|-|TRBJ1-2|-|14
CASSRGRLDYGYTF
TGTGCCAGCAGCCGAGGACGGTTAGACTATGGCTACACCTTC
>TRBV6-1|-|TRBJ1-6|-|14
CASSEDRFSGPLHF
TGTGCCAGCAGTGAAGATAGGTTCTCGGGACCCCTCCACTTT
>TRBV6-6|-|TRBJ2-4|-|16
CASSNGGSVAKNIQYF
TGTGCCAGCAGCAATGGGGGGTCGGTTGCCAAAAACATTCAGTACTTC
>TRBV19|-|TRBJ1-4|-|13
CASSRHNNEKLFF
TGTGCCAGTAGTAGGCATAATAATGAAAAACTGTTTTTT
>TRBV11-2|-|TRBJ1-3|-|17
CASSLDPEGMYGNTIYF
TGTGCCAGCAGCTTAGATCCGGAGGGGATGTATGGAAACACCATATATTTT
>TRBV6-6|-|TRBJ2-5|-|14
CASSYVLGTKTQYF
TGTGCCAGCAGTTACGTGTTAGGGACGAAGACCCAGTACTTC
>TRBV5-4|-|TRBJ2-7|-|13
CASSWNRVYEQYF
TGTGCCAGCAGCTGGAACAGGGTCTACGAGCAGTACTTC
>TRBV15|TRBD1|TRBJ1-6|once|15
CATSRKDRGDSPLHF
TGTGCCACCAGCAGAAAGGACAGGGGAGATTCACCCCTCCACTTT
>TRBV10-3|-|TRBJ1-2|-|15
CAISGDGLTNYGYTF
TGTGCCATCAGTGGGGACGGCTTAACTAACTATGGCTACACCTTC
>TRBV10-1|-|TRBJ1-3|-|15
CASSESPHSGNTIYF
TGCGCCAGCAGTGAGAGTCCGCACTCTGGAAACACCATATATTTT
>TRBV28|-|TRBJ1-3|-|15
CASSLPTKSGNTIYF
TGTGCCAGCAGTTTACCGACTAAGTCCGGAAACACCATATATTTT
>TRBV14|TRBD2|TRBJ2-7|-|16
CASSQGTSGRAREQYF
TGTGCCAGCAGCCAAGGGACTAGCGGGAGGGCCCGAGAGCAGTACTTC
>TRBV7-6|-|TRBJ2-2|once|16
CASSPSRAIRTGELFF
TGTGCCAGCAGCCCGTCGAGGGCCATAAGGACCGGGGAGCTGTTTTTT
>TRBV7-2|-|TRBJ2-4|-|14
CASSLGFGANIQYF
TGTGCCAGCAGCTTAGGTTTCGGGGCCAACATTCAGTACTTC
>TRBV5-5|-|TRBJ2-6|-|15
CASSWAGSGANVLTF
TGTGCCAGCAGCTGGGCTGGCTCTGGGGCCAACGTCCTGACTTTC
>TRBV5-4|-|TRBJ2-3|-|15
CASSSVFLGPDTQYF
TGTGCCAGCAGCTCGGTTTTCCTGGGGCCAGATACGCAGTATTTT
>TRBV9|-|TRBJ1-4|once|16
CASSVAGGGINEKLFF
TGTGCCAGCAGCGTAGCTGGCGGCGGAATAAATGAAAAACTGTTTTTT
>TRBV6-1|-|TRBJ2-4|-|13
CASDRGAKNIQYF
TGTGCCAGCGATCGGGGGGCCAAAAACATTCAGTACTTC
>TRBV4-2|TRBD1|TRBJ2-2|-|16
CASSPTRGQHTGELFF
TGTGCCAGCAGCCCCACTAGGGGACAGCACACCGGGGAGCTGTTTTTT
>TRBV4-1|-|TRBJ2-2|-|16
CASSQEQEEVSGELFF
TGCGCCAGCAGCCAAGAACAGGAGGAGGTCTCCGGGGAGCTGTTTTTT
>TRBV5-4|-|TRBJ1-1|-|11
CASSRDTEAFF
TGTGCCAGCAGCCGAGACACTGAAGCTTTCTTT
>TRBV29-1|-|TRBJ2-1|-|13
CSVEGPRDGEQFF
TGCAGCGTTGAAGGGCCCCGGGACGGTGAGCAGTTCTTC
>TRBV19|-|TRBJ1-5|-|13
CASSMAVNQPQHF
TGTGCCAGTAGTATGGCAGTTAATCAGCCCCAGCATTTT
>TRBV14|-|TRBJ1-2|-|13
CASSLNRQDKPTF
TGTGCCAGCAGCCTAAATCGACAGGACAAACCCACCTTC
>TRBV2|-|TRBJ2-7|-|13
CASGRSPGGEQYF
TGTGCCAGCGGACGGTCTCCCGGCGGCGAGCAGTACTTC
>TRBV6-5|TRBD1|TRBJ2-2|once|15
CASRSGTGLTGELFF
TGTGCCAGCAGGTCCGGGACAGGGCTCACCGGGGAGCTGTTTTTT
>TRBV11-2|-|TRBJ1-2|-|14
CASSLRAGLGGYTF
TGTGCCAGCAGCCTAAGGGCAGGGTTGGGTGGCTACACCTTC
>TRBV28|-|TRBJ2-2|-|14
CASSLYPNTGELFF
TGTGCCAGCAGTTTATACCCTAACACCGGGGAGCTGTTTTTT
>TRBV6-5|-|TRBJ1-4|-|15
CASRSLGVGNEKLFF
TGTGCCAGCAGATCCCTCGGGGTCGGTAATGAAAAACTGTTTTTT
>TRBV5-8|TRBD1|TRBJ2-3|-|15
CASSRPGGKTDTQYF
TGTGCCAGCAGTCGCCCAGGGGGCAAGACAGATACGCAGTATTTT
>TRBV5-4|-|TRBJ1-6|-|14
CASSLIQPNSPLHF
TGTGCCAGCAGCTTGATACAGCCAAATTCACCCCTCCACTTT
>TRBV7-2|-|TRBJ1-4|-|14
CASSLSLASEKLFF
TGTGCCAGCAGCTTATCCCTGGCAAGCGAAAAACTGTTTTTT
>TRBV6-5|-|TRBJ2-7|-|13
CASSLKGRHEQYF
TGTGCCAGCAGTTTGAAGGGCCGTCACGAGCAGTACTTC
>TRBV5-1|TRBD1|TRBJ1-1|-|15
CASSHRDRVGTEAFF
TGCGCCAGCAGCCACCGGGACAGGGTTGGCACTGAAGCTTTCTTT
>TRBV5-6|-|TRBJ1-6|-|15
CASSSWGSYNSPLHF
TGTGCCAGCAGCTCGTGGGGCTCCTATAATTCACCCCTCCACTTT
>TRBV2|-|TRBJ1-5|-|13
CASSAGLGQPQHF
TGTGCCAGCAGTGCAGGGCTGGGTCAGCCCCAGCATTTT
>TRBV15|-|TRBJ1-1|few|15
CATSRDFGGGSEAFF
TGTGCCACCAGCAGAGATTTCGGGGGCGGCTCTGAAGCTTTCTTT
>TRBV28|TRBD1|TRBJ2-3|-|15
CASSLPRDSSNTQYF
TGTGCCAGCAGTTTACCCCGGGACAGTAGTAATACGCAGTATTTT
>TRBV6-1|-|TRBJ2-5|-|15
CASSEGGPYYETQYF
TGTGCCAGCAGTGAGGGGGGGCCGTATTACGAGACCCAGTACTTC
>TRBV5-1|TRBD1|TRBJ2-7|-|15
CASREETGSVYEQYF
TGCGCCAGCAGGGAGGAGACAGGGTCGGTCTACGAGCAGTACTTC
>TRBV5-4|TRBD1|TRBJ1-2|-|13
CASSRTGDSGYTF
TGTGCCAGCAGCCGGACAGGGGACTCTGGCTACACCTTC
>TRBV6-6|TRBD1|TRBJ1-2|-|15
CASSYEAQGAYGYTF
TGTGCCAGCAGTTACGAGGCACAGGGGGCATATGGCTACACCTTC
>TRBV7-2|-|TRBJ1-5|-|15
CASSLFPGANQPQHF
TGTGCCAGCAGCTTATTCCCAGGAGCGAATCAGCCCCAGCATTTT
>TRBV10-1|TRBD2|TRBJ2-5|-|17
CASSQGTSGGFQETQYF
TGCGCCAGCAGTCAAGGGACTAGCGGGGGATTCCAAGAGACCCAGTACTTC
>TRBV5-6|TRBD1|TRBJ2-7|-|15
CASRTPGRGPNEQYF
TGTGCCAGCAGAACCCCCGGCAGGGGGCCAAACGAGCAGTACTTC
>TRBV5-4|-|TRBJ1-2|-|12
CASSLEVYGYTF
TGTGCCAGCAGCTTGGAAGTTTATGGCTACACCTTC
>TRBV2|-|TRBJ2-4|-|15
CASSEKGIAKNIQYF
TGTGCCAGCAGTGAAAAAGGTATAGCCAAAAACATTCAGTACTTC
>TRBV5-1|-|TRBJ2-5|-|14
CASSLGGGQETQYF
TGCGCCAGCAGCTTGGGGGGAGGACAAGAGACCCAGTACTTC